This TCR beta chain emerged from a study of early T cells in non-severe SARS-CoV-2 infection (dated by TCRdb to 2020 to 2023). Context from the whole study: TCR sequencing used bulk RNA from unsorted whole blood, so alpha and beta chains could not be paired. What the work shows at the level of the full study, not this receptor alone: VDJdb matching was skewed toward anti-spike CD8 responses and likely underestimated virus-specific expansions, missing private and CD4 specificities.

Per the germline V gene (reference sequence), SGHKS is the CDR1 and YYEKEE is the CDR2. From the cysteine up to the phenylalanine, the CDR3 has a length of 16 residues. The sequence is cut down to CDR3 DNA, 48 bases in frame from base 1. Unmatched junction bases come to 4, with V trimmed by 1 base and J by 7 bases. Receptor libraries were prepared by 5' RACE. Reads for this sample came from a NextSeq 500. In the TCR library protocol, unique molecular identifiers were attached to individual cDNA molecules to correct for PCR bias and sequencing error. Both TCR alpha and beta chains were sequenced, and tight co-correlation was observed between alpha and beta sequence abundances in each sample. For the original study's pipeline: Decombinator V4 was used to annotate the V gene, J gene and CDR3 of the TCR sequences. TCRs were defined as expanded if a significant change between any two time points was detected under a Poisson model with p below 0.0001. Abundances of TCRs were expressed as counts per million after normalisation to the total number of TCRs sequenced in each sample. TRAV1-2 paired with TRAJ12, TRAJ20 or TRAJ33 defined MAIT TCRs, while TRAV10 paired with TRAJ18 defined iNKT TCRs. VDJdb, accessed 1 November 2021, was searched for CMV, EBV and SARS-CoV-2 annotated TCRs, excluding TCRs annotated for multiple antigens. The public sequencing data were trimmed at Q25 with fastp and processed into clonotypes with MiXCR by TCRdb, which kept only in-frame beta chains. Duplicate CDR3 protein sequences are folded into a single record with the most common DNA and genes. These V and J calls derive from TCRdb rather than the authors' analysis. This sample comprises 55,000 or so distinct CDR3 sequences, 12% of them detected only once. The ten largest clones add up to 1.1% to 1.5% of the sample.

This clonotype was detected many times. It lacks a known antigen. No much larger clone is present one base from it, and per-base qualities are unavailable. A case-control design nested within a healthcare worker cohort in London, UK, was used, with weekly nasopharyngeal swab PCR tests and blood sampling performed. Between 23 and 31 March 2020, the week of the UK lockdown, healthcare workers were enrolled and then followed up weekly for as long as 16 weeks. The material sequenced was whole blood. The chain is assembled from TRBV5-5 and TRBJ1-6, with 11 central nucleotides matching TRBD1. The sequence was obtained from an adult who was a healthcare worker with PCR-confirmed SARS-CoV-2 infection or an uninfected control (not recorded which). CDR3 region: CASSLRGTGGNSPLHF. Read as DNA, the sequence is TGTGCCAGCAGCTTGCGGGGGACAGGGGGAAATTCACCCCTCCACTTT.